These T cell receptor beta chains were read from a single sample in a study of blood T cell repertoires in COVID-19. Profiled with immunoSEQ multiplex PCR; TCRdb holds only in-frame clones, not every one. The sample holds 90,000 to 95,000 clones; about 86% are singletons and the top ten take roughly 7.4%. Source material: peripheral blood. Receptors were obtained from a woman aged 65 to 85 with acute or convalescent COVID-19. The CDR3 runs from the conserved cysteine through the conserved F or W. D genes are given only for firm matches. Part of the rows lack a size; the others show once, few, many or a class for expanded clones.

V	size	J	D	DNA	CDR3
TRBV3-1/TRBV3-2	-	TRBJ2-5	TRBD2	TGTGCCAGCAGCCAAAGGGGCGGGGGGTCCCAAGAGACCCAGTACTTC	CASSQRGGGSQETQYF
TRBV12-3/TRBV12-4	-	TRBJ1-2	TRBD1	TGTGCCAGCAGGGGAACAGGGGTCTATGGCTACACCTTC	CASRGTGVYGYTF
TRBV7-9	-	TRBJ1-6	TRBD1	TGTGCCAGCAGCTTGGGGGACAGTACCTTACAATTT	CASSLGDSTLQF
TRBV9	-	TRBJ2-3	-	TGTGCCAGCAGCGCTCCAGGGAAACGCACAGATACGCAGTATTTT	CASSAPGKRTDTQYF
TRBV29-1	-	TRBJ2-5	TRBD2	TGCAGCGTCTGGACCCTTCGCGTGACTAGCGGGGGGAACCAAGAGACCCAGTACTTC	CSVWTLRVTSGGNQETQYF
TRBV11-2	-	TRBJ1-4	TRBD1	TGTGCCAGCAGCTACGGACAGGGTGTGGAAAAACTGTTTTTT	CASSYGQGVEKLFF
TRBV25-1	-	TRBJ2-3	TRBD2	TGTGCCAGCAGTAGCGGGGGGACCTCACATACGCAGTATTTT	CASSSGGTSHTQYF
TRBV19	-	TRBJ1-1	-	TGTGCCAGTATTATGCGCACTGAAGCTTTCTTT	CASIMRTEAFF
TRBV19	-	TRBJ1-5	-	TGTGCCAGTAGTATAATCGGACAGTGGTATCAGCCCCAGCATTTT	CASSIIGQWYQPQHF
TRBV10-2	-	TRBJ2-1	TRBD1	TGCGCCAGCACCCGACAGGGTGAGCAGTTCTTC	CASTRQGEQFF
TRBV5-4	-	TRBJ1-1	TRBD1	TGTGCCAGCAGCTCGAAGGGACAGACCATGAACACTGAAGCTTTCTTT	CASSSKGQTMNTEAFF
TRBV27	-	TRBJ1-5	-	TGTGCCAGCAGAAACACTGATGGGCGGGCTAATCAGCCCCAGCATTTT	CASRNTDGRANQPQHF
TRBV19	-	TRBJ2-7	-	TGTGCCAGTAGTATATCGACTAGTGTTCCCTACGAGCAGTACTTC	CASSISTSVPYEQYF
TRBV9	-	TRBJ2-2	TRBD1	TGTGCCAGCAGCCGGGGACAGGGGGTGCCAACCGGGGAGCTGTTTTTT	CASSRGQGVPTGELFF
TRBV7-9	-	TRBJ2-7	TRBD1	TGTGCCAGCAGCTCCGGGACAGGGGGTTTGTACTTC	CASSSGTGGLYF
TRBV7-3	-	TRBJ2-3	TRBD1	TGTGCCAGCAGCCAGGGACAGCTAGGCAATACGCAGTATTTT	CASSQGQLGNTQYF
TRBV19	-	TRBJ2-2	TRBD2	TGTGCCAGTCTCCCCCTTACTCTAGCGGGTACGAACACCGGGGAGCTGTTTTTT	CASLPLTLAGTNTGELFF
TRBV19	-	TRBJ2-7	TRBD2	TGTGCCAGTAGTCGGAGAATAGCGGGAGAAAACGAGCAGTACTTC	CASSRRIAGENEQYF
TRBV12-1	-	TRBJ2-7	-	TGTGCCAGCAGCATCCGGGATCCGGGATACGAGCAGTACTTC	CASSIRDPGYEQYF
TRBV3-1/TRBV3-2	-	TRBJ1-1	-	TGTGCCAGCAGCCAACTCCCCTCGGGGGGTGGAAACACTGAAGCTTTCTTT	CASSQLPSGGGNTEAFF
TRBV28	-	TRBJ1-2	-	TGTGCCAGCAGTTTATTCAGATCCTATGGCTACACCTTC	CASSLFRSYGYTF
TRBV3-1/TRBV3-2	-	TRBJ2-5	-	TGTGCCAGCAGCCGGGCTAGCGCTCAAGAGACCCAGTACTTC	CASSRASAQETQYF
TRBV5-1	-	TRBJ2-3	TRBD2	TGCGCCAGCAGCTCGTGGCTAGCGGGAGGTGCAGATACGCAGTATTTT	CASSSWLAGGADTQYF
TRBV2	once	TRBJ2-3	-	TGTGCCAGCAGTGGTTCCCGGACAGTGGTGAGGGGGGGGTTCGACACAGATACGCAGTATTTT	CASSGSRTVVRGGFDTDTQYF
TRBV3-1/TRBV3-2	-	TRBJ1-6	TRBD1	TGTGCCAGCAGCTCTTGGACAGGGAATTCACCCCTCCACTTT	CASSSWTGNSPLHF
TRBV29-1	-	TRBJ1-2	-	TGCAGCGTTGAGGGCACAGGGCTAGACAACTATGGCTACACCTTC	CSVEGTGLDNYGYTF
TRBV9	-	TRBJ2-7	TRBD2	TGTGCCAGCAGCCTCCGGGGGGGGGACGAGCAGTACTTC	CASSLRGGDEQYF
TRBV3-1/TRBV3-2	-	TRBJ2-3	TRBD2	TGTGCCAGCAGCCAAGTAGCGGGGGGGGCCTATACGCAGTATTTT	CASSQVAGGAYTQYF
TRBV5-1	-	TRBJ2-7	-	TGCGCCAGCAGCTTGGGTTGGCGGGAAGTGGCCGAGCAGTACTTC	CASSLGWREVAEQYF
TRBV6-5	-	TRBJ1-3	-	TGTGCCAGCACCTCCACAGCTGGAAACACCATATATTTT	CASTSTAGNTIYF
TRBV5-4	-	TRBJ2-2	TRBD1	TGTGCCAGCAGCCAGGGACAGGCGGCCGGGGAGCTGTTTTTT	CASSQGQAAGELFF
TRBV4-1	-	TRBJ1-2	-	TGCGCCAGCAGCCAAGATCAACGGACAGTCTATGGCTACACCTTC	CASSQDQRTVYGYTF
TRBV4-1	-	TRBJ1-3	-	TGCGCCAGCAGCCAAGTGCCCGGTGACAGCCGAAACACCATATATTTT	CASSQVPGDSRNTIYF
TRBV5-5	-	TRBJ2-7	-	TGTGCCAGCAGCTTATCGGTCACGAGCTCCTACGAGCAGTACTTC	CASSLSVTSSYEQYF
TRBV19	once	TRBJ1-1	TRBD1	TGTGCCAGTAGAACCCGGGACAGGGATAAGACTGAAGCTTTCTTT	CASRTRDRDKTEAFF
TRBV24-1	-	TRBJ2-5	TRBD1	TGTGCCACCAGTGATTGGGGGACGGGACAGAGAAGGAAAGAGACCCAGTACTTC	CATSDWGTGQRRKETQYF
TRBV19	-	TRBJ2-7	TRBD1	TGTGCCAGTAGTACTTCACCCGGGACAGGGTGGAAGGAGCAGTACTTC	CASSTSPGTGWKEQYF
TRBV5-1	-	TRBJ2-3	-	TGCGCCAGCAGCTTCGGGTCCGTGAGCACAGATACGCAGTATTTT	CASSFGSVSTDTQYF
TRBV5-6	once	TRBJ2-7	TRBD2	TGTGCCAGCAGCCTAGGACTAGCGAGATACGAGCAGTACTTC	CASSLGLARYEQYF
TRBV5-4	-	TRBJ1-2	TRBD1	TGTGCCAGCAGGGAGGGGGCGATTGACTATGGCTACACCTTC	CASREGAIDYGYTF
TRBV27	-	TRBJ1-2	-	TGTGCCAGCAGACCATACATCGGGACGGACAGTCAGTTTGCTGGCTACACCTTC	CASRPYIGTDSQFAGYTF
TRBV19	-	TRBJ2-1	-	TGTGCCAGTAGTATCAATAGATACAATGAGCAGTTCTTC	CASSINRYNEQFF
TRBV2	-	TRBJ1-5	-	TGTGCCAGCAGTGAAGTGTTGCAGGGCCGTCAGCCCCAGCATTTT	CASSEVLQGRQPQHF
TRBV6-5	few	TRBJ1-2	-	TGTGCCAGCAGTTTTACAGGGAGTAGTAACTATGGCTACACCTTC	CASSFTGSSNYGYTF
TRBV5-1	-	TRBJ2-5	-	TGCGCCAGCAGTCGCGCTGACAGTCAAGAGACCCAGTACTTC	CASSRADSQETQYF
TRBV5-6	-	TRBJ2-5	-	TGTGCCAGCAGAAGGGGGGGGCAAGAGACCCAGTACTTC	CASRRGGQETQYF
TRBV3-1/TRBV3-2	-	TRBJ2-7	TRBD2	TGTGCCAGCAGCCTACTCACTAGCGGACAAGTAGGGGAGCAGTACTTC	CASSLLTSGQVGEQYF
TRBV5-1	-	TRBJ2-7	TRBD1	TGCGCCAGCAGCTTGGCGGCAGGGACAGGGCTCTACGAGCAGTACTTC	CASSLAAGTGLYEQYF
TRBV28	-	TRBJ1-2	-	TGTGCCAGCACCCTCCTAGTTGGCTACACCTTC	CASTLLVGYTF
TRBV24-1	-	TRBJ1-5	TRBD1	TGTGCCACCAGTGACTCCTCCCAGGGGGCGTCTCAGCCCCAGCATTTT	CATSDSSQGASQPQHF
TRBV7-6	-	TRBJ1-3	-	TGTGCCAGCAGCTCAACAGGAACCGGCTTAGGAAACACCATATATTTT	CASSSTGTGLGNTIYF
TRBV29-1	-	TRBJ1-1	-	TGCAGCGTGATGGGGCAGATGAACACTGAAGCTTTCTTT	CSVMGQMNTEAFF
TRBV3-1/TRBV3-2	-	TRBJ1-1	-	TGTGCCAGCAGCCAAACAGTTATGAACACTGAAGCTTTCTTT	CASSQTVMNTEAFF
TRBV5-4	-	TRBJ1-1	TRBD1	TGTGCCAGCAGCCCCGGACAGGGGGATTGGACTGAAGCTTTCTTT	CASSPGQGDWTEAFF
TRBV6-5	-	TRBJ2-3	-	TGTGCCAACCAGGGGTCCCGCACAGATACGCAGTATTTT	CANQGSRTDTQYF
TRBV4-2	-	TRBJ1-1	-	TGTGCCAGCAGCCAAGTGCAGGGCCGTGGGAACACTGAAGCTTTCTTT	CASSQVQGRGNTEAFF
TRBV24-1	once	TRBJ1-2	-	TGTGCCACCAGTCACACCTTCGGGGACTATGGCTACACCTTC	CATSHTFGDYGYTF
TRBV18	-	TRBJ1-1	TRBD1	TGTGCCAGCTCACCACCGACAGGGCGAGGTGAAGCTTTCTTT	CASSPPTGRGEAFF
TRBV2	-	TRBJ1-5	-	TGTGCCAGCAGTGAAAGGTCGAGGATAGGCAATCAGCCCCAGCATTTT	CASSERSRIGNQPQHF